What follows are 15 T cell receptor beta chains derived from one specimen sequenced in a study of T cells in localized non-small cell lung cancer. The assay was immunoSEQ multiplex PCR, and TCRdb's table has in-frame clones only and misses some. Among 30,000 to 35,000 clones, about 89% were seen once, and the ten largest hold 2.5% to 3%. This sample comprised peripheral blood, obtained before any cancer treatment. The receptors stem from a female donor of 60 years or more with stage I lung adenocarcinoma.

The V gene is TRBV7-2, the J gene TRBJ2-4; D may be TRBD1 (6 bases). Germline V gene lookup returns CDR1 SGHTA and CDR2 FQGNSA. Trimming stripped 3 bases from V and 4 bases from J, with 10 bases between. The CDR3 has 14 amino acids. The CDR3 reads CASSFSGQKNIQYF. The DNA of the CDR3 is TGTGCCAGCAGCTTTTCGGGACAAAAAAACATTCAGTACTTC. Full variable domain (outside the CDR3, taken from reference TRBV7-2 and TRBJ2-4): GAGVSQSPSNKVTEKGKDVELRCDPISGHTALYWYRQSLGQGLEFLIYFQGNSAPDKSGLPSDRFSAERTGGSVSTLTIQRTQQEDSAVYLCASSFSGQKNIQYFGAGTRLSVL.

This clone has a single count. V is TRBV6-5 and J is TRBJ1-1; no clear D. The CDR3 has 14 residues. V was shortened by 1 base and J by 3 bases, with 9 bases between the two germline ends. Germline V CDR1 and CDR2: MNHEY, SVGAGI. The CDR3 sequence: CASSYFGQDTEAFF. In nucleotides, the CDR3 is TGTGCCAGCAGTTACTTTGGTCAGGACACTGAAGCTTTCTTT.

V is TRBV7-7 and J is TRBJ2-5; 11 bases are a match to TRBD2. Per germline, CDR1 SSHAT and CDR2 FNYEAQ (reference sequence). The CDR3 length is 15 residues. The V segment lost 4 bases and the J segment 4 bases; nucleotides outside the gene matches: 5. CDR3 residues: CASSSSGTSGETQYF. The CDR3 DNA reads TGTGCCAGCAGCTCTTCCGGGACTAGCGGAGAGACCCAGTACTTC.

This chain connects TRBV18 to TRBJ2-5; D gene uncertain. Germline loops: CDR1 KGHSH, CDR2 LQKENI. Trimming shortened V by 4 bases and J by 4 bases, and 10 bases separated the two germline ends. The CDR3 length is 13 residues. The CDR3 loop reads CASSRFSRETQYF. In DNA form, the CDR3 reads TGTGCCAGCTCACGGTTTAGCCGAGAGACCCAGTACTTC.

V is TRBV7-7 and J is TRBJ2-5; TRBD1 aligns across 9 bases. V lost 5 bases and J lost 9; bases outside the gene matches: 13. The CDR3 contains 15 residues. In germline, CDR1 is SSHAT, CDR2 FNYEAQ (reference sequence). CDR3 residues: CASSDTGTGNGAQYF. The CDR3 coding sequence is TGTGCCAGCAGCGACACCGGGACAGGGAATGGGGCCCAGTACTTC.

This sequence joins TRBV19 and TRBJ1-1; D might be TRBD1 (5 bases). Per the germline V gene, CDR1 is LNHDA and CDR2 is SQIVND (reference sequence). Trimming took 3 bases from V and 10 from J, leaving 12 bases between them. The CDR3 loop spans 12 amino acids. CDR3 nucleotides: TGTGCCAGTAGTATTGACGGACATAGAGCTTTCTTT. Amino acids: CASSIDGHRAFF.

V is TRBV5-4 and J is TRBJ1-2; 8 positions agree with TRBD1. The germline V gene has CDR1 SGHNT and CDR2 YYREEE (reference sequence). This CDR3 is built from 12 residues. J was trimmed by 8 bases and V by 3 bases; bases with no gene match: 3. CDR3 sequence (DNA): TGTGCCAGCAGCTCGGACAGGGAAGGCTACACCTTC. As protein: CASSSDREGYTF.

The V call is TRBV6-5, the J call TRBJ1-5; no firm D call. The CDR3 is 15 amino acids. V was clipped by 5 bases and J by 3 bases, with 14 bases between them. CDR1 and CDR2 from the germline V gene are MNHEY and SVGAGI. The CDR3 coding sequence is TGTGCCAGCAGTCCACCCATATCCCTCAATCAGCCCCAGCATTTT. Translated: CASSPPISLNQPQHF.

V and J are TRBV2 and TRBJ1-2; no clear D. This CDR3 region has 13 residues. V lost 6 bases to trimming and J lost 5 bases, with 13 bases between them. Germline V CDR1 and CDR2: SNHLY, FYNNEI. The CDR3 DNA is TGTGCCAGCAGAGCGTCTACGTCTTATGGCTACACCTTC. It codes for CASRASTSYGYTF. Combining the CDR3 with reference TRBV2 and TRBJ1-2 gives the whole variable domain EPEVTQTPSHQVTQMGQEVILRCVPISNHLYFYWYRQILGQKVEFLVSFYNNEISEKSEIFDDQFSVERPDGSNFTLKIRSTKLEDSAMYFCASRASTSYGYTFGSGTRLTVV.

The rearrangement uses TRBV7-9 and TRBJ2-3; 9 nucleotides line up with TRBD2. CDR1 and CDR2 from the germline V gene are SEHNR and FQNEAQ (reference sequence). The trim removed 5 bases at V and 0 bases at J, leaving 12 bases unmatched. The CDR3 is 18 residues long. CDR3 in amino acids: CASSPPSTSGYSTDTQYF. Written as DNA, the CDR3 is TGTGCCAGCAGCCCACCGTCTACTAGCGGGTATAGCACAGATACGCAGTATTTT.

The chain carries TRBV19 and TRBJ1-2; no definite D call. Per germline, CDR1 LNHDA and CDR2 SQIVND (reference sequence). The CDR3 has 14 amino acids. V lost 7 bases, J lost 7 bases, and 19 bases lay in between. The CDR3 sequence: CASKSTTALPGYTF. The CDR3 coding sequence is TGTGCCAGTAAATCAACGACGGCGCTCCCTGGCTACACCTTC.

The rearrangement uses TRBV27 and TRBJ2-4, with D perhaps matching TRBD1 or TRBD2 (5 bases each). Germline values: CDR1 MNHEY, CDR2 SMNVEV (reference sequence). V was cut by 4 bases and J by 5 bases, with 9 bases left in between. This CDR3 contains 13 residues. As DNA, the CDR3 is TGTGCCAGCAGTTCCTGGGACCAAAACATTCAGTACTTC. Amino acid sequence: CASSSWDQNIQYF.

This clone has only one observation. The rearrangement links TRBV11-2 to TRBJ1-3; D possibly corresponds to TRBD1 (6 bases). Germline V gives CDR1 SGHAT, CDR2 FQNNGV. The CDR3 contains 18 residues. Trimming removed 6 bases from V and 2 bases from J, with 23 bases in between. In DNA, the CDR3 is TGTGCCAGCAGTCCGGGGGCAGGCGCCCCCCTTACTGGAAACACCATATATTTT. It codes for CASSPGAGAPLTGNTIYF. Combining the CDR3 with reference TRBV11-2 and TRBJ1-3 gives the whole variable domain EAGVAQSPRYKIIEKRQSVAFWCNPISGHATLYWYQQILGQGPKLLIQFQNNGVVDDSQLPKDRFSAERLKGVDSTLKIQPAKLEDSAVYLCASSPGAGAPLTGNTIYFGEGSWLTVV.

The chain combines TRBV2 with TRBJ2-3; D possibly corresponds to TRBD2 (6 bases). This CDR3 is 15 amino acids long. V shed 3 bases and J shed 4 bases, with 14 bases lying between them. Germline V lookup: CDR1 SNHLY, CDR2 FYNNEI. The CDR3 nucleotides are TGTGCCAGCAGTGACAACGTGGGGGGACCAGATACGCAGTATTTT. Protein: CASSDNVGGPDTQYF.

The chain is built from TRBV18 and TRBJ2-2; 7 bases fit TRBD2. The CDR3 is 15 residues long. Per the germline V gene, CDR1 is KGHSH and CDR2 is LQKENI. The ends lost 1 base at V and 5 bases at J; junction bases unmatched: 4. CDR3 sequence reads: CASSPRLAVTGELFF. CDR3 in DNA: TGTGCCAGCTCACCACGGCTAGCGGTGACCGGGGAGCTGTTTTTT.